The present T cell receptor beta chain was sequenced within a study of T cell changes during pregnancy in multiple sclerosis. Only in-frame clones appear in the TCRdb table, and some are missing; sequencing was by immunoSEQ multiplex PCR. The sample consists of roughly 99,000 clones, under 95% of them appearing once. Germline CDR1 reads LNHDA; CDR2 reads SQIVND (reference sequence). The CDR3 spans 15 residues. J gave up 7 bases and V 5 bases, and 12 bases lay outside the gene matches. The J gene is TRBJ1-2, the V gene TRBV19, with 8 bases fitting TRBD1. This TCR came from a female donor in good health, enrolled as a control in a pregnancy study. The sample in question was peripheral blood, obtained after pregnancy. CDR3 in DNA: TGTGCCAGTAGTCCACCGGACAGGGTATCTTCTGGCTACACCTTC. Its translation is CASSPPDRVSSGYTF.